The 8 T cell receptor beta chains presented below share a single source sample, sequenced in a study of T-cell memory formation after mild COVID-19. One entry per CDR3 protein results from TCRdb running MiXCR on the 5' RACE reads. Of around 340,000 distinct CDR3 sequences in the sample, roughly 15% were seen once. The sample consisted of PBMCs or a T cell subset sorted from them (not recorded which). Receptors were obtained from a young man who had mild COVID-19 (a few samples of this study predate the infection). Cell type and time point are not known.

This clonotype has a count of ten or more. V gene TRBV29-1 combines with J gene TRBJ1-2, with D uncertain. The V gene's germline CDR1 is SQVTM and CDR2 ANQGSEA. The CDR3 is made up of 11 amino acids. The germline V and J ends were trimmed by 5 bases and 5 bases, with 9 bases remaining between them. This chain's CDR3 is CSVRLGYGYTF. DNA for the CDR3: TGCAGCGTTAGATTGGGGTATGGCTACACCTTC.

This clonotype showed up just a few times. This chain uses TRBV18 with TRBJ2-1; TRBD2 matches at 9 bases. From germline, CDR1 is KGHSH and CDR2 LQKENI. J was trimmed by 6 bases and V by 0 bases; bases with no gene match: 3. The CDR3 loop spans 15 amino acids. The CDR3 DNA reads TGTGCCAGCTCACCACCGTCACTAGCGGGCAATGAGCAGTTCTTC. Protein sequence: CASSPPSLAGNEQFF.

This chain connects TRBV10-3 to TRBJ1-2; TRBD1 aligns across 10 bases. Germline assignment: CDR1 ENHRY and CDR2 SYGVKD. V was pared by 8 bases and J by 6 bases, with 6 bases of the junction left unmatched. There are 13 residues in the CDR3. The CDR3, as DNA: TGTGCCATCCGAGGGACAGGGGAGGATGGCTACACCTTC. Protein sequence: CAIRGTGEDGYTF.

Ten or more counts support this clonotype. Germline and junction disagree at one end, which may indicate a read error. The chain combines TRBV20-1 with TRBJ2-1, with D possibly called TRBD1 or TRBD2 (5 bases each). CDR3 size: 14 residues. Looked up from germline, CDR1 is DFQATT and CDR2 is SNEGSKA (reference sequence). CDR3 sequence reads: CSARGAYHGNEQFF. CDR3 in DNA: TGCAGTGCCAGAGGGGCTTACCATGGCAATGAGCAGTTCTTC.

This clonotype was counted only a few times. The CDR3 is CASSYDHRGLGETQYF. In DNA, the CDR3 is TGTGCCAGCAGTTACGACCACAGGGGGCTGGGGGAGACCCAGTACTTC. The chain has TRBV6-5 and TRBJ2-5; 9 bases are a match to TRBD1. CDR1 and CDR2 from the germline V gene are MNHEY and SVGAGI. Trimming cost V 2 bases and J 5 bases; bases outside gene matches: 9. This CDR3 has 16 amino acids.

This clonotype was observed a handful of times. The gene calls are TRBV12-5 and TRBJ2-1; D is uncertain. CDR3 length: 14 residues. With 10 bases removed from V and 4 bases from J, the gap between germline ends came to 17 bases. The V gene's germline CDR1 is LGHNT and CDR2 FRNRAP. CDR3 in amino acids: CATQLDLKYNEQFF. The CDR3 nucleotides are TGTGCTACTCAACTGGACCTAAAGTACAATGAGCAGTTCTTC.

The CDR3 bases are TGTGCCAGCACCGGACAGAGCTCCTACAATGAGCAGTTCTTC. Residues: CASTGQSSYNEQFF. The chain carries TRBV7-9 and TRBJ2-1; D may be TRBD1 (6 bases). This CDR3 is 14 amino acids long. Per the germline V gene, CDR1 is SEHNR and CDR2 is FQNEAQ (reference sequence). V lost 7 bases to trimming and J lost 0 bases, with 10 bases between them. Based on the CDR3 plus reference TRBV7-9 and TRBJ2-1, the full variable domain is DTGVSQNPRHKITKRGQNVTFRCDPISEHNRLYWYRQTLGQGPEFLTYFQNEAQLEKSRLLSDRFSAERPKGSFSTLEIQRTEQGDSAMYLCASTGQSSYNEQFFGPGTRLTVL.

This chain uses TRBV6-1 with TRBJ2-1; perhaps TRBD1 as D (5 bases). The CDR3 is 16 residues long. Trimming removed 4 bases from V and 0 bases from J, with 13 bases in between. Germline loops: CDR1 MNHNS, CDR2 SASEGT. The CDR3 nucleotides read TGTGCCAGCAGTGGGCCAGGGAATCCCTCCTACAATGAGCAGTTCTTC. It codes for CASSGPGNPSYNEQFF.